The rows below give T cell receptor beta chains drawn from one sample of a study of blood T cells in healthy people across ages. TCRdb re-derived calls from the 5' RACE reads in MiXCR, one entry per CDR3 protein. Of about 1.4 million distinct CDR3 sequences listed, roughly 59% are singletons. The sample taken for sequencing was blood. These receptors all come from a man younger than 30 in good health. Each CDR3 is given with its conserved first and last residue. D genes are given only for firm matches. Clone sizes are given selectively: once, few, many, or a class where the clone is expanded.

length: 15; size: -; D: -; V: TRBV27; J: TRBJ1-1; CDR3: CASGVIGMRSPEAFF; DNA: TGTGCCAGCGGTGTTATAGGGATGCGGTCCCCTGAAGCTTTCTTT
length: 12; size: -; D: TRBD1; V: TRBV29-1; J: TRBJ2-7; CDR3: CSATGARDEQYF; DNA: TGCAGCGCTACAGGGGCGCGGGACGAGCAGTACTTC
length: 17; size: -; D: TRBD2; V: TRBV4-3; J: TRBJ2-1; CDR3: CASSQGLSGGARDEQFF; DNA: TGCGCCAGCAGCCAAGGGTTAAGCGGGGGGGCGAGAGATGAGCAGTTCTTC
length: 14; size: -; D: -; V: TRBV28; J: TRBJ1-2; CDR3: CASSFPTGRRGYTF; DNA: TGTGCCAGCAGTTTCCCGACCGGGAGAAGGGGCTACACCTTC
length: 16; size: once; D: TRBD2; V: TRBV4-1; J: TRBJ2-1; CDR3: CASSQDLGGVNKLQFF; DNA: TGCGCCAGCAGCCAAGATTTGGGGGGGGTAAATAAGTTGCAGTTCTTC
length: 16; size: -; D: TRBD2; V: TRBV6-6; J: TRBJ2-3; CDR3: CASRTSGSPSTDTQYF; DNA: TGTGCCAGTCGGACTAGCGGGTCCCCTAGCACAGATACGCAGTATTTT
length: 14; size: -; D: -; V: TRBV5-1; J: TRBJ2-7; CDR3: CASSVQGGTNEQYF; DNA: TGCGCCAGCAGCGTACAGGGAGGCACGAACGAGCAGTACTTC
length: 16; size: -; D: -; V: TRBV4-3; J: TRBJ2-3; CDR3: CASSQEAETSTDTQYF; DNA: TGCGCCAGCAGCCAAGAGGCAGAGACTAGCACAGATACGCAGTATTTT
length: 15; size: few; D: TRBD1; V: TRBV25-1; J: TRBJ2-7; CDR3: CASKGQGAFSYEQYF; DNA: TGTGCCAGCAAAGGACAGGGGGCCTTTTCCTACGAGCAGTACTTC
length: 13; size: once; D: -; V: TRBV2; J: TRBJ1-2; CDR3: CASSAYRAHGYTF; DNA: TGTGCCAGCAGTGCGTACAGGGCGCATGGCTACACCTTC
length: 17; size: -; D: -; V: TRBV5-6; J: TRBJ1-2; CDR3: CASSLEVSGLRNYGYTF; DNA: TGTGCCAGCAGCTTGGAAGTTTCAGGGCTACGAAACTATGGCTACACCTTC
length: 14; size: -; D: -; V: TRBV20-1; J: TRBJ1-5; CDR3: CSAPQGGRGQPQHF; DNA: TGCAGTGCCCCACAAGGGGGGCGCGGGCAGCCCCAGCATTTT
length: 12; size: many; D: -; V: TRBV5-1; J: TRBJ2-1; CDR3: CASSSGYNEQFF; DNA: TGTGCCAGCAGTTCCGGATACAATGAGCAGTTCTTC
length: 16; size: -; D: -; V: TRBV4-1; J: TRBJ1-5; CDR3: CASSLPGTSSNQPQHF; DNA: TGCGCCAGCAGCCTACCCGGGACATCAAGCAATCAGCCCCAGCATTTT
length: 15; size: -; D: TRBD2; V: TRBV13; J: TRBJ2-1; CDR3: CASRWGGKSYNEQFF; DNA: TGTGCCAGCAGATGGGGGGGTAAAAGCTACAATGAGCAGTTCTTC
length: 16; size: -; D: -; V: TRBV7-2; J: TRBJ2-1; CDR3: CASSFSTASSYNEQFF; DNA: TGTGCCAGCAGCTTCAGCACAGCGAGCTCCTACAATGAGCAGTTCTTC
length: 16; size: -; D: TRBD1; V: TRBV4-3; J: TRBJ2-7; CDR3: CASSPALDRFHYEQYF; DNA: TGCGCCAGCAGCCCTGCCCTGGACAGGTTCCACTACGAGCAGTACTTC
length: 16; size: few; D: TRBD1; V: TRBV11-2; J: TRBJ1-5; CDR3: CASSLDYTGVGQPQHF; DNA: TGTGCCAGCAGCTTAGATTACACAGGGGTTGGACAGCCCCAGCATTTT
length: 13; size: -; D: -; V: TRBV5-6; J: TRBJ2-3; CDR3: CASSGGNLDTQYF; DNA: TGTGCCAGCAGCGGTGGGAACTTGGATACGCAGTATTTT
length: 14; size: few; D: -; V: TRBV5-1; J: TRBJ1-2; CDR3: CASSLAGTAGGYTF; DNA: TGCGCCAGCAGCTTGGCCGGAACGGCGGGTGGCTACACCTTC
length: 16; size: -; D: -; V: TRBV20-1; J: TRBJ1-5; CDR3: CSASSKDQVTSQPQHF; DNA: TGCAGTGCTAGCTCGAAAGACCAGGTAACTAGTCAGCCCCAGCATTTT
length: 13; size: -; D: TRBD1; V: TRBV29-1; J: TRBJ1-1; CDR3: CSGETGVNTEAFF; DNA: TGCAGCGGTGAGACAGGGGTGAACACTGAAGCTTTCTTT
length: 12; size: -; D: -; V: TRBV20-1; J: TRBJ2-7; CDR3: CSASVTPYEQYF; DNA: TGCAGTGCTAGCGTCACCCCCTACGAGCAGTACTTC
length: 14; size: -; D: -; V: TRBV20-1; J: TRBJ2-7; CDR3: CSARSDHKMYEQYF; DNA: TGCAGTGCTAGATCGGACCACAAAATGTACGAGCAGTACTTC
length: 19; size: -; D: TRBD1; V: TRBV10-3; J: TRBJ1-5; CDR3: CAIRGQDGGPSHANQPQHF; DNA: TGTGCCATCAGGGGACAGGATGGGGGTCCTTCACACGCCAATCAGCCCCAGCATTTT
length: 15; size: -; D: -; V: TRBV12-3/TRBV12-4; J: TRBJ1-5; CDR3: CASSSSFRGDQPQHF; DNA: TGTGCCAGCAGTTCCTCCTTCAGGGGCGACCAGCCCCAGCATTTT
length: 12; size: few; D: TRBD2; V: TRBV20-1; J: TRBJ2-5; CDR3: CSATSGGGTQYF; DNA: TGCAGTGCCACGAGCGGGGGGGGGACCCAGTACTTC
length: 13; size: -; D: -; V: TRBV29-1; J: TRBJ1-1; CDR3: CSVQAGGAGEAFF; DNA: TGCAGCGTTCAAGCGGGGGGCGCCGGTGAAGCTTTCTTT
length: 15; size: few; D: -; V: TRBV20-1; J: TRBJ1-5; CDR3: CSAQDGGGGNQPQHF; DNA: TGCAGTGCTCAGGATGGGGGAGGGGGGAATCAGCCCCAGCATTTT
length: 11; size: once; D: -; V: TRBV29-1; J: TRBJ2-1; CDR3: CSVVEGREQFF; DNA: TGCAGCGTTGTCGAAGGGCGGGAGCAGTTCTTC
length: 14; size: few; D: TRBD2; V: TRBV6-5; J: TRBJ2-5; CDR3: CASSYSPSGGSQYF; DNA: TGTGCCAGCAGTTACTCTCCTAGCGGGGGGTCCCAGTACTTC
length: 14; size: -; D: -; V: TRBV29-1; J: TRBJ2-3; CDR3: CSAMGGVITGYAYF; DNA: TGCAGCGCCATGGGGGGCGTAATCACGGGATACGCGTATTTT
length: 13; size: -; D: -; V: TRBV27; J: TRBJ1-2; CDR3: CASGDRRSYGYTF; DNA: TGTGCCAGCGGAGACAGACGATCCTATGGCTACACCTTC
length: 15; size: -; D: TRBD2; V: TRBV6-5; J: TRBJ2-2; CDR3: CASSYGRGGSGELFF; DNA: TGTGCCAGCAGTTACGGTCGGGGGGGCAGCGGGGAGCTGTTTTTT
length: 14; size: -; D: TRBD1; V: TRBV6-2/TRBV6-3; J: TRBJ2-7; CDR3: CASSLDRGVKEQYF; DNA: TGTGCCAGCAGTTTGGACAGGGGGGTCAAAGAGCAGTACTTC